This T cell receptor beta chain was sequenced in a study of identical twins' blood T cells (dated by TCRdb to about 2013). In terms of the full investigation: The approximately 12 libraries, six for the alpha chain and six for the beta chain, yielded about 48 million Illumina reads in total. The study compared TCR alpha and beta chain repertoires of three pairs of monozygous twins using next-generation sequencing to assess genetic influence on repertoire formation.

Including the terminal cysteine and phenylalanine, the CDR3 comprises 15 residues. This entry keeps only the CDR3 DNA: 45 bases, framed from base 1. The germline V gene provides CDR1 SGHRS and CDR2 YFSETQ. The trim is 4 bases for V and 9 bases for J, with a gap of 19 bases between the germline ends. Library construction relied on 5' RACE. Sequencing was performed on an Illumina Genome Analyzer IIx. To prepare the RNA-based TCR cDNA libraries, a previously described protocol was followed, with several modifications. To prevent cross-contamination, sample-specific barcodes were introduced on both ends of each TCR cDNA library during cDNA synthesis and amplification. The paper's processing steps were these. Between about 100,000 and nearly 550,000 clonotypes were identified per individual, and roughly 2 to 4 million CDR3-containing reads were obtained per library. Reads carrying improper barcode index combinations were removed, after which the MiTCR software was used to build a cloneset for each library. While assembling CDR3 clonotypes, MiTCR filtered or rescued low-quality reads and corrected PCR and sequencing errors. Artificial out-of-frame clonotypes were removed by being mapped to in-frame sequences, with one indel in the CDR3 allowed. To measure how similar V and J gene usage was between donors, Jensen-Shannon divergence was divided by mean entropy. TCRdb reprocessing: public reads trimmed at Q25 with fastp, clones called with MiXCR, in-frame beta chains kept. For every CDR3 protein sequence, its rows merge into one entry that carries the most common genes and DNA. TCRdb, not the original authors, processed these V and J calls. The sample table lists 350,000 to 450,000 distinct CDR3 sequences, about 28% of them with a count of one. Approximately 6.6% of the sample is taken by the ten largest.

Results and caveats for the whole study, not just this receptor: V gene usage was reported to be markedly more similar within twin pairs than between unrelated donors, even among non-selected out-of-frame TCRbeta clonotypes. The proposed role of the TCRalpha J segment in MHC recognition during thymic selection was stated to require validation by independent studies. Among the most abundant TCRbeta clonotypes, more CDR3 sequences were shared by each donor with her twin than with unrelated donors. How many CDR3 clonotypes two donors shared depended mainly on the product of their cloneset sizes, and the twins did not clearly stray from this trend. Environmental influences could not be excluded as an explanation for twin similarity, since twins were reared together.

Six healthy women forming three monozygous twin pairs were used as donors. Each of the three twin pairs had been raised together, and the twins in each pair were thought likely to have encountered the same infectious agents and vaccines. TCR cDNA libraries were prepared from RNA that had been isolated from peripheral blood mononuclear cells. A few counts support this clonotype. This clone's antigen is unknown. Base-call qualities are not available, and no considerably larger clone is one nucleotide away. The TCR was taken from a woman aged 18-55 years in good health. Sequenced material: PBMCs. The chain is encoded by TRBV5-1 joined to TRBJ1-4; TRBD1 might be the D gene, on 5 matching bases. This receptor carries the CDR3 CASSADSQSVKKLFF. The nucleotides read TGCGCCAGCAGCGCCGACAGTCAATCGGTGAAAAAACTGTTTTTT.